This TCR beta chain was sequenced for a study of T cell changes during pregnancy in multiple sclerosis. Sequenced by immunoSEQ multiplex PCR; TCRdb stores in-frame clones only, minus some. The repertoire holds fewer than 95,000 clones, around 90% seen once, with about 1.5% in the top ten. The CDR3 spans 11 residues. V lost 2 bases and J 6 bases, leaving 5 bases between the germline ends. From germline, CDR1 is SGHDT and CDR2 YYEEEE. The gene calls are TRBV5-6 and TRBJ1-2; no clear D. The source is a female donor in good health, enrolled as a control in a pregnancy study. Sequencing used peripheral blood, obtained in the first trimester of pregnancy. This chain's CDR3 is CASSLRDGYTF. The CDR3 nucleotides are TGTGCCAGCAGCTTACGGGATGGCTACACCTTC.